Presented here are 21 T cell receptor beta chains from one specimen sequenced in a study of blood T cell repertoires in COVID-19. Clones were sequenced by immunoSEQ multiplex PCR, and TCRdb holds only the in-frame ones, with some missing. The data show over 120,000 clones, with 87% seen just once and 11% held by the top ten. The sequencing sample was made of PBMCs or T cells enriched from blood (not recorded which). All receptors come from a man in his sixties who had recovered from COVID-19.

The rearrangement links TRBV19 to TRBJ1-2, with unresolved D. V was clipped by 6 bases and J by 12 bases, with 14 bases between them. Per the germline V gene, CDR1 is LNHDA and CDR2 is SQIVND (reference sequence). This CDR3 spans 11 amino acids. The CDR3: CASRGDQRHTF. CDR3 nucleotides: TGTGCCAGTAGAGGAGATCAGCGGCACACCTTC.

The V gene is TRBV28, the J gene TRBJ2-1; the match to TRBD2 covers 7 bases. There are 13 residues in the CDR3. Germline loops: CDR1 MDHEN, CDR2 SYDVKM. V gave up 8 bases and J gave up 9 bases; unmatched junction bases: 10. In DNA form, the CDR3 reads TGTGCCAGCGGGAGGGCCCTTCGATTTGAGCAGTTCTTC. It specifies CASGRALRFEQFF.

This chain links TRBV30 with TRBJ2-5, with TRBD2 identical over 10 bases. V was pared by 0 bases and J by 5 bases, with 3 bases of the junction left unmatched. This CDR3 is 14 amino acids long. Per the germline V gene, CDR1 is GTSNPN and CDR2 is SVGIG (reference sequence). CDR3 nucleotides: TGTGCCTGGAGTGTAGAAGCGGGAGGGGAGACCCAGTACTTC. This encodes CAWSVEAGGETQYF.

J is TRBJ2-7 and V is TRBV5-1; 10 nucleotides align to TRBD1. J was trimmed by 5 bases and V by 0 bases; bases with no gene match: 5. The germline V gene encodes CDR1 SGHRS and CDR2 YFSETQ. The CDR3 is 15 residues long. CDR3 amino acids: CASSLVGTGVHEQYF. The CDR3 coding sequence is TGCGCCAGCAGCTTGGTCGGGACAGGGGTACACGAGCAGTACTTC.

The chain combines TRBV27 with TRBJ1-1; 10 bases are shared with TRBD1. The CDR3 is 14 residues long. The trim removed 4 bases at V and 4 bases at J, leaving 3 bases unmatched. The germline V gene encodes CDR1 MNHEY and CDR2 SMNVEV (reference sequence). Written as DNA, the CDR3 is TGTGCCAGCAGTTCACGGACAGGGGGCACTGAAGCTTTCTTT. It yields the protein CASSSRTGGTEAFF.

This clone was recorded only once. The V gene is TRBV29-1, the J gene TRBJ1-2; TRBD1 agrees at 7 bases. The CDR3 runs to 15 residues. The germline V gene has CDR1 SQVTM and CDR2 ANQGSEA. With 4 bases clipped from V and 8 bases from J, the junction kept 16 bases outside the gene matches. CDR3 residues: CSVGGLGTGAGGYTF. The CDR3 DNA follows: TGCAGCGTTGGAGGTCTAGGAACAGGGGCTGGCGGCTACACCTTC.

The chain combines TRBV10-3 with TRBJ2-7, with a weak D call TRBD1 (5 bases). The V end was cut by 6 bases, the J end by 1 base, with 10 bases between. Germline loops: CDR1 ENHRY, CDR2 SYGVKD. The CDR3 consists of 13 residues. The CDR3 nucleotides read TGTGCCATCAGGGACACATCATCCTACGAGCAGTACTTC. Translation gives CAIRDTSSYEQYF.

CDR3 bases: TGTGCCAGTAGTCTCAAGGGGTTCAACACTGAAGCTTTCTTT. Amino acids: CASSLKGFNTEAFF. The chain recombines TRBV19 with TRBJ1-1; a possible D gene is TRBD1 (5 bases). CDR3 size: 14 residues. Deletions cut 5 bases from V and 2 bases from J, with 12 bases between. The germline V gene has CDR1 LNHDA and CDR2 SQIVND (reference sequence).

V and J are TRBV28 and TRBJ1-2; 12 bases line up with TRBD1. J lost 7 bases, V lost 6 bases, and 18 bases had no gene match. The CDR3 totals 18 residues. Per germline, CDR1 MDHEN and CDR2 SYDVKM. The CDR3 sequence: CASRLGTGTGGAVRGYTF. In DNA form, the CDR3 reads TGTGCCAGCAGACTGGGCACCGGGACAGGGGGCGCGGTGCGTGGCTACACCTTC.

The V gene is TRBV5-1, the J gene TRBJ1-5; TRBD1 agrees at 7 bases. The V gene end was trimmed by 4 bases and the J gene end by 5 bases; junction bases not matched to a gene: 6. Germline lookup yields CDR1 SGHRS and CDR2 YFSETQ. This CDR3 comprises 14 residues. The CDR3 nucleotides are TGCGCCAGCAGCCCTGGGACAGCCCATCAGCCCCAGCATTTT. It encodes CASSPGTAHQPQHF.

A single count supports this clone. V usage is TRBV9 and J usage is TRBJ2-7; a weak D match, TRBD2 (5 bases). The V gene's germline CDR1 is SGDLS and CDR2 YYNGEE. V was clipped by 0 bases and J by 2 bases, with 12 bases between them. This CDR3 has 15 amino acids. The CDR3 bases are TGTGCCAGCAGCGTAGAGCCAGCGGACCCCTACGAGCAGTACTTC. This sequence encodes CASSVEPADPYEQYF.

The V gene is TRBV28, the J gene TRBJ2-3, with D unresolved. The CDR3 is 12 amino acids. V shed 5 bases and J shed 5 bases, with 8 bases lying between them. Germline assignment: CDR1 MDHEN and CDR2 SYDVKM. Here the CDR3 reads CASSQLLDTQYF. CDR3 coding DNA: TGTGCCAGCAGTCAACTCCTAGATACGCAGTATTTT.

The DNA for the CDR3 is TGCAGTGCTAGAGTGCAACTGGAGCAGTACTTC. Its protein product is CSARVQLEQYF. The chain has TRBV20-1 and TRBJ2-7, with D unresolved. V lost 1 base and J lost 7, with 8 bases in between. The CDR3 contains 11 residues. Germline V lookup: CDR1 DFQATT, CDR2 SNEGSKA (reference sequence).

The chain is built from TRBV2 and TRBJ2-3; TRBD2 matches at 11 bases. Germline V gene data show CDR1 as SNHLY and CDR2 as FYNNEI. V lost 7 bases and J lost 0; bases outside the gene matches: 9. The CDR3 is made up of 17 amino acids. The CDR3 region has the DNA TGTGCCAGCATCGAGGGGACTAGCGGACCTAGCACAGATACGCAGTATTTT. It codes for CASIEGTSGPSTDTQYF.

The chain links TRBV2 to TRBJ1-2, with a possible D match to TRBD1 (6 bases). Germline V gene sequence: CDR1 SNHLY, CDR2 FYNNEI. This CDR3 has 12 residues. Trimming cost V 0 bases and J 14 bases, with 13 bases left between them. The CDR3: CASSEASFRGTF. Here the CDR3 DNA reads TGTGCCAGCAGTGAAGCGAGTTTCAGGGGAACCTTC.

This sequence joins TRBV6-2 or TRBV6-3 and TRBJ2-7; D not certain. V gave up 5 bases and J gave up 2 bases, with 10 bases separating them. Per the germline V gene, CDR1 is MNHEY and CDR2 is SVGEGT. There are 13 residues in the CDR3. For the CDR3, the DNA is TGTGCCAGCAGTCCCGAAGAGACCTACGAGCAGTACTTC. This encodes CASSPEETYEQYF.

The V gene is TRBV29-1, the J gene TRBJ2-7, with D maybe TRBD1 (6 bases). V lost 0 bases and J lost 0, with 12 bases in between. The CDR3 loop spans 15 amino acids. Germline CDR1 reads SQVTM; CDR2 reads ANQGSEA. The CDR3 DNA follows: TGCAGCGTTGAAGATCGCAGGGGACACTCCTACGAGCAGTACTTC. It translates to CSVEDRRGHSYEQYF.

This chain connects TRBV27 to TRBJ2-3; 8 bases match TRBD2. Germline V gene sequence: CDR1 MNHEY, CDR2 SMNVEV (reference sequence). The CDR3 runs to 14 residues. With 7 bases clipped from V and 3 bases from J, the junction kept 6 bases outside the gene matches. This chain's CDR3 is CASKRGGQTDTQYF. The DNA of the CDR3 is TGTGCCAGCAAACGGGGGGGCCAAACAGATACGCAGTATTTT.

This chain joins TRBV9 and TRBJ2-7, with D tentatively TRBD2 (6 bases). Germline lookup yields CDR1 SGDLS and CDR2 YYNGEE. The CDR3 has 15 amino acids. The V and J ends lost 4 bases and 5 bases respectively, with 19 bases between them. The CDR3 DNA reads TGTGCCAGCAGCCCGGCCGGGAGCGATCTCAACGAGCAGTACTTC. Translating gives CASSPAGSDLNEQYF.

The chain combines TRBV20-1 with TRBJ2-1, with a possible D match to TRBD1 (6 bases). Trimming cost V 5 bases and J 13 bases, with 12 bases left between them. CDR3 length equals 10 residues. The germline gives CDR1 DFQATT, CDR2 SNEGSKA (reference sequence). CDR3 residues: CSAYLQGQFF. As DNA, the CDR3 is TGCAGTGCTTACTTACAGGGCCAGTTCTTC.

The chain has TRBV19 and TRBJ2-7; D remains ambiguous. The CDR3 is 11 residues long. Germline CDR1 and CDR2: LNHDA and SQIVND (reference sequence). V gave up 5 bases and J gave up 6 bases, with 8 bases separating them. Written as DNA, the CDR3 is TGTGCCAGTAGTTATCTACGCGAGCAGTACTTC. Its protein product is CASSYLREQYF.